The TCR beta chain under discussion was sequenced for a study of blood T cell repertoires in COVID-19. Authors' data handling: Nucleated cell counts were estimated from reference gene primer amplification. Assay: immunoSEQ multiplex PCR; the TCRdb copy retains only in-frame clones and omits some. For V, J and clone size, that table is used; D and trimming come from the DNA. This table has about 270,000 clones, roughly 86% appearing once. This CDR3 is built from 16 residues. Germline V gene sequence: CDR1 SGHTA, CDR2 FQGTGA. V shed 5 bases and J shed 4 bases, with 18 bases lying between them. Material: peripheral blood. The gene calls are TRBV7-3 and TRBJ2-1, with a tentative D call TRBD1 (6 bases). The clonotype comes from a woman aged 60-75 years who had recovered from COVID-19. This CDR3 reads CASSQVLGAAYNEQFF. As DNA, the CDR3 is TGTGCCAGCAGCCAAGTATTGGGGGCTGCATACAATGAGCAGTTCTTC.